These 29 T cell receptor beta chains originate from one sample sequenced in a study of monozygotic twins with inflammatory bowel disease. TCRdb re-called the 5' RACE reads, yielding one record per CDR3 amino acid sequence without DNA. The sample totals fewer than 400,000 distinct CDR3 sequences. Sequencing was carried out using blood. The receptors stem from a human donor with ulcerative colitis or Crohn's disease, or a healthy co-twin of an affected twin (not recorded which).

The chain combines TRBV19 with TRBJ1-5; no DNA is available, so the TRBD1 call from TCRdb remains unchecked. In germline, CDR1 is LNHDA, CDR2 SQIVND (reference sequence). The CDR3 runs to 15 residues. CDR3 amino acids: CASIQDRGRTQPQHF. Based on the CDR3 plus reference TRBV19 and TRBJ1-5, the full variable domain is DGGITQSPKYLFRKEGQNVTLSCEQNLNHDAMYWYRQDPGQGLRLIYYSQIVNDFQKGDIAEGYSVSREKKESFPLTVTSAQKNPTAFYLCASIQDRGRTQPQHFGDGTRLSIL.

V is TRBV28 and J is TRBJ2-7. CDR3 size: 14 residues. Germline lookup yields CDR1 MDHEN and CDR2 SYDVKM. The CDR3 reads CASSPVAAVNEQYF.

The chain has TRBV6-2 or TRBV6-3 and TRBJ2-7; TCRdb designates TRBD1, a call that cannot be tested without DNA. Germline CDR1 reads MNHEY; CDR2 reads SVGEGT. The CDR3 extends over 14 amino acids. The CDR3 region is CASRRRDVSYEQYF.

V gene TRBV7-2 combines with J gene TRBJ2-7; there is no DNA to check the TCRdb D call of TRBD2. The germline CDR1 and CDR2 sequences are SGHTA and FQGNSA. The CDR3 has 13 amino acids. CDR3 protein: CASSLGREAEQYF.

CDR3 protein: CASRPGVQNYGYTF. This chain uses TRBV6-1 with TRBJ1-2; TCRdb's D call, TRBD1, is unchecked because there is no DNA. The CDR3 is 14 residues long. Germline CDR1 MNHNS, CDR2 SASEGT.

V and J are TRBV7-9 and TRBJ2-1. The CDR3 is 12 amino acids. Germline V gene sequence: CDR1 SEHNR, CDR2 FQNEAQ (reference sequence). CDR3 sequence reads: CASSPTQRDQFF.

CDR3 protein: CASRFGNEQFF. This chain connects TRBV19 to TRBJ2-1. CDR3 length: 11 amino acids. Germline V gene lookup returns CDR1 LNHDA and CDR2 SQIVND (reference sequence). Looking up the rest from reference TRBV19 and TRBJ2-1 gives the full variable domain: DGGITQSPKYLFRKEGQNVTLSCEQNLNHDAMYWYRQDPGQGLRLIYYSQIVNDFQKGDIAEGYSVSREKKESFPLTVTSAQKNPTAFYLCASRFGNEQFFGPGTRLTVL.

The chain uses TRBV5-1 and TRBJ2-5; TCRdb reports TRBD2, a call that lacks DNA to check it against. The CDR3 length is 14 residues. Germline CDR1 is SGHRS and CDR2 is YFSETQ. The CDR3 protein is CASSFLPGQETQYF.

The V gene is TRBV9, the J gene TRBJ2-1; the TCRdb call, TRBD1, lacks DNA for checking. Germline lookup yields CDR1 SGDLS and CDR2 YYNGEE. The CDR3 spans 15 residues. The CDR3 loop reads CASSVVGSPVGEQFF.

V gene TRBV5-6 combines with J gene TRBJ2-1; the TCRdb call, TRBD2, lacks DNA for checking. The V gene's germline CDR1 is SGHDT and CDR2 YYEEEE. This CDR3 region has 15 residues. The CDR3 loop reads CASSFRLAVYNEQFF.

The V and J genes are TRBV5-1 and TRBJ2-7; TCRdb calls TRBD1, which cannot be checked without DNA. The CDR3 length is 13 residues. The V gene's germline CDR1 is SGHRS and CDR2 YFSETQ. The CDR3 sequence is CASSRDSFYEQYF.

The V gene is TRBV20-1, the J gene TRBJ2-7; the D gene TCRdb calls, TRBD1, cannot be checked with no DNA. The V gene's germline CDR1 is DFQATT and CDR2 SNEGSKA (reference sequence). The CDR3 is 11 amino acids. The CDR3 loop is CSATSGAEQYF.

This chain joins TRBV28 and TRBJ2-3; the D call from TCRdb, TRBD1, cannot be confirmed without DNA. This CDR3 spans 16 amino acids. Germline loops: CDR1 MDHEN, CDR2 SYDVKM. This CDR3 is CASSPRQGFGTDTQYF.

CDR3 residues: CASSQDSSPYEQYF. V and J are TRBV3-1 and TRBJ2-7. Germline-derived CDR1 and CDR2 are LGHDT and YNNKEL (reference sequence). The CDR3 is 14 residues long.

The chain employs TRBV5-1 and TRBJ1-2. The CDR3 totals 14 residues. Per the germline V gene, CDR1 is SGHRS and CDR2 is YFSETQ. The CDR3 here is CASSTTGRVYGYTF.

The V gene is TRBV21-1, the J gene TRBJ2-5; TCRdb's D call of TRBD1 is untestable without DNA. TRBV21-1 is a pseudogene segment. This CDR3 comprises 16 residues. The chain's CDR3 is CASFNPGQWVMETQYF.

This sequence joins TRBV20-1 and TRBJ1-5; TCRdb picks TRBD1, but there is no DNA to check that call. The CDR3 contains 17 residues. The germline CDR1 and CDR2 sequences are DFQATT and SNEGSKA (reference sequence). CDR3 in amino acids: CSAIFLRDRVSNQPQHF.

This chain links TRBV29-1 with TRBJ1-2; TCRdb names TRBD1, which stays unverified in the absence of DNA. The CDR3 contains 11 residues. Germline V gene data show CDR1 as SQVTM and CDR2 as ANQGSEA. The CDR3 region is CSARQGYGYTF.

The genes are TRBV12-3 or TRBV12-4 and TRBJ2-5; TCRdb picks TRBD1, but there is no DNA to check that call. The CDR3 is made up of 12 amino acids. CDR3 residues: CASGGGMETQYF.

The genes are TRBV20-1 and TRBJ2-7; absent DNA, TCRdb's TRBD1 call cannot be checked. The CDR3 contains 13 residues. The V gene's germline CDR1 is DFQATT and CDR2 SNEGSKA (reference sequence). This CDR3 is CSARGGQTYEQYF.

The rearrangement joins TRBV6-2 or TRBV6-3 to TRBJ2-7; there is no DNA to check the TCRdb D call of TRBD2. CDR3 length: 15 amino acids. Germline V lookup: CDR1 MNHEY, CDR2 SVGEGT. The CDR3: CASRDPGTSGYEQYF.

The chain is built from TRBV7-3 and TRBJ2-5; the TRBD1 assignment by TCRdb is unverifiable without DNA. CDR3 length: 14 residues. Germline V gene lookup returns CDR1 SGHTA and CDR2 FQGTGA. CDR3: CASSLGGFEETQYF.

The CDR3 spells CATQQGDHGYTF. The rearrangement uses TRBV24-1 and TRBJ1-2; TCRdb's D call, TRBD1, is unchecked because there is no DNA. The CDR3 totals 12 residues. The germline V gene has CDR1 KGHDR and CDR2 SFDVKD.

V and J are TRBV20-1 and TRBJ2-7. Germline V gene data show CDR1 as DFQATT and CDR2 as SNEGSKA (reference sequence). The CDR3 covers 12 residues. The CDR3 loop is CSAYRDSYEQYF.

The chain employs TRBV7-9 and TRBJ1-4; no DNA is available, so the TRBD1 call from TCRdb remains unchecked. Germline CDR1 reads SEHNR; CDR2 reads FQNEAQ (reference sequence). This CDR3 is 15 amino acids long. The CDR3 here is CASSVGQAGGEKLFF.

The rearrangement uses TRBV5-1 and TRBJ2-5; the TCRdb call, TRBD2, lacks DNA for checking. The CDR3 is 14 amino acids. Germline CDR1 reads SGHRS; CDR2 reads YFSETQ. CDR3 loop: CASSRAGAPETQYF.

This chain connects TRBV11-2 to TRBJ2-3; TCRdb names TRBD2, which stays unverified in the absence of DNA. The germline V gene encodes CDR1 SGHAT and CDR2 FQNNGV. This CDR3 contains 15 residues. The CDR3 reads CASSFTRASTDTQYF.

The V and J genes are TRBV7-8 and TRBJ1-3; absent DNA, TCRdb's TRBD1 call cannot be checked. The length of the CDR3 is 20 residues. The germline gives CDR1 SGHVS, CDR2 FQNEAQ. This CDR3 reads CASSFTPRTGVSSSGNTIYF.

The chain has TRBV18 and TRBJ2-7. CDR1 and CDR2 (germline): KGHSH, LQKENI. The CDR3 spans 16 residues. The CDR3 region is CASSLVLGWGNYEQYF.